This T cell receptor beta chain was recovered during a study of early T cells in non-severe SARS-CoV-2 infection. Study summary: Unsorted whole blood bulk RNA was sequenced, with unpaired chains.

Each cDNA molecule carried a unique molecular identifier. TCRdb re-called the 5' RACE reads with MiXCR, one entry per CDR3 protein. The table lists 77,000 or so distinct CDR3 sequences, 13% to 15% of them singletons. Per germline, CDR1 MDHEN and CDR2 SYDVKM. The V gene lost 5 bases and the J gene lost 8 bases, with 13 bases spanning the gap. The CDR3 is made up of 13 amino acids. This clonotype was seen ten or more times. This chain uses TRBV28 with TRBJ1-5, with D perhaps TRBD1 (6 bases). The material was whole blood, obtained at baseline. The TCR was taken from an adult who was a healthcare worker with PCR-confirmed SARS-CoV-2 infection or an uninfected control (not recorded which). The CDR3 DNA is TGTGCCAGCAGTCGACAGGTCCTTGAGCCCCAGCATTTT. It codes for CASSRQVLEPQHF.